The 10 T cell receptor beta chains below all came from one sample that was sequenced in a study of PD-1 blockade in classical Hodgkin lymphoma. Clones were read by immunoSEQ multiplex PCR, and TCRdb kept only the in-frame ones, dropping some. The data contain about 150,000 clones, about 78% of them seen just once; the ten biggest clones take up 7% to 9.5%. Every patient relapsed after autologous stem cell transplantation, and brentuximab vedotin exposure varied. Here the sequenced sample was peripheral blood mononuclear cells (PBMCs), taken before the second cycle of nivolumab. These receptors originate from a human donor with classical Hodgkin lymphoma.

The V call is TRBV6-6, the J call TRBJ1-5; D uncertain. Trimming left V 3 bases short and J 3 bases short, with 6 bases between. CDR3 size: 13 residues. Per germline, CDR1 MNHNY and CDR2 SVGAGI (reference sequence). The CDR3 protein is CASSYTANQPQHF. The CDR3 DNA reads TGTGCCAGCAGTTATACAGCCAATCAGCCCCAGCATTTT.

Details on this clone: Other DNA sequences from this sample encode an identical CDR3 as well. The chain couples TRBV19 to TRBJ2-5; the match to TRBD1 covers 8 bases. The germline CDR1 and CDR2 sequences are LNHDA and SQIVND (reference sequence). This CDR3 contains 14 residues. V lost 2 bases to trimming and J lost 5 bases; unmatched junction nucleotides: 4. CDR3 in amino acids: CASSISRTGETQYF. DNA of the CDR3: TGTGCCAGTAGTATATCTCGGACAGGGGAGACCCAGTACTTC.

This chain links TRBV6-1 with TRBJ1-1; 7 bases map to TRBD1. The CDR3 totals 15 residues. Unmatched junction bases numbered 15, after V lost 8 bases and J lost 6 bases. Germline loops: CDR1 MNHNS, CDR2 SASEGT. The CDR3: CASFRDSAGMSEAFF. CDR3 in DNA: TGTGCCAGCTTCCGGGACAGTGCTGGTATGTCTGAAGCTTTCTTT.

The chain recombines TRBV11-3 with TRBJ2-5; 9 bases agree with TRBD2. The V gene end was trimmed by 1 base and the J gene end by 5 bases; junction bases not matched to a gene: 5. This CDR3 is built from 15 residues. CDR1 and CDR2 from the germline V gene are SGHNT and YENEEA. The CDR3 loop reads CASSLGAGGHETQYF. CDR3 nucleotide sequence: TGTGCCAGCAGCTTAGGGGCGGGAGGGCATGAGACCCAGTACTTC.

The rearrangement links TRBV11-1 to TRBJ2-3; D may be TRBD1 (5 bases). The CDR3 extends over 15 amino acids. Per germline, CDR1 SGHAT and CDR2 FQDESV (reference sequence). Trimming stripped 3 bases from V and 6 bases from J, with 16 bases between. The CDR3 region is CASSFGHGPSDTQYF. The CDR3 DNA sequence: TGTGCCAGCAGCTTCGGACACGGACCATCGGATACGCAGTATTTT.

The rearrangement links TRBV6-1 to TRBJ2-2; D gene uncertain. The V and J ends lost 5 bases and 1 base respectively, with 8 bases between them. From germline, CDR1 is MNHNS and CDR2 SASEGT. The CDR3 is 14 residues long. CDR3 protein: CASSLLRNTGELFF. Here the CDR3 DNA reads TGTGCCAGCAGTCTCCTCAGGAACACCGGGGAGCTGTTTTTT.

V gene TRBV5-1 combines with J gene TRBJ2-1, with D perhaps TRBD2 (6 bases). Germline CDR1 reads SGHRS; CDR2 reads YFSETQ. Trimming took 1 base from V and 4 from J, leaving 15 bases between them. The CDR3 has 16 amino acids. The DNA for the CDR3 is TGCGCCAGCAGCTTGAATGCGCGCGGGGCATACAATGAGCAGTTCTTC. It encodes CASSLNARGAYNEQFF.

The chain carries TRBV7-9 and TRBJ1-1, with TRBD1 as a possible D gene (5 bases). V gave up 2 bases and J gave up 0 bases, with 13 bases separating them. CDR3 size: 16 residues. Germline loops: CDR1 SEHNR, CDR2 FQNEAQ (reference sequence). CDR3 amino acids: CASSLSRTQMNTEAFF. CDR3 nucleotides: TGTGCCAGCAGCTTATCTAGGACACAGATGAACACTGAAGCTTTCTTT.

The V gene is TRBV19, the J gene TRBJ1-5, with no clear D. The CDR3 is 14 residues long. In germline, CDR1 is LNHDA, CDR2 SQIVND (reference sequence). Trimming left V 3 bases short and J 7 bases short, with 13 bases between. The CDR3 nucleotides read TGTGCCAGTAGTATCTGGGTGTTACCCCAGCCCCAGCATTTT. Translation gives CASSIWVLPQPQHF.

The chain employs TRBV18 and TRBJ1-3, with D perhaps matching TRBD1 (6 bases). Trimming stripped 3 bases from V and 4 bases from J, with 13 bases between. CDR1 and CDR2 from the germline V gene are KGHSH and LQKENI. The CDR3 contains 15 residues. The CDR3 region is CASSPSRGDGNTIYF. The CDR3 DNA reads TGTGCCAGCTCACCGTCCAGGGGAGACGGAAACACCATATATTTT.